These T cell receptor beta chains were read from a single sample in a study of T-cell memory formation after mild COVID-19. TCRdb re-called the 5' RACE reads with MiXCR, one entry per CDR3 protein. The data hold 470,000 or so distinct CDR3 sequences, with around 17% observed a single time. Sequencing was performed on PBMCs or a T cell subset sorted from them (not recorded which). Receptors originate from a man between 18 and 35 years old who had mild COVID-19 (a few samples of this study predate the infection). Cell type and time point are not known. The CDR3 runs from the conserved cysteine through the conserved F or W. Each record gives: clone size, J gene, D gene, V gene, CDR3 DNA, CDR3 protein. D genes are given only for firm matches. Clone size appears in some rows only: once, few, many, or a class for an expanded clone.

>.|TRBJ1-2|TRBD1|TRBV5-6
TGTGCCAGCAGGACACAGGGGACGGAAGGCTATGGCTACACCTTC
CASRTQGTEGYGYTF
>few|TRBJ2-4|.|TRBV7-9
TGTGCCAGCAGCGCCAGGGGCCCTTTTGGAAACATTCAGTACTTC
CASSARGPFGNIQYF
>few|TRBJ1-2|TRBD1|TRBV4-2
TGTGCCAGCAGCCAACACGAGGGACAGGGGGCGTTCGGAGGCTACACCTTC
CASSQHEGQGAFGGYTF
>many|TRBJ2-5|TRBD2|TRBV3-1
TGTGCCAGCAGCCTTGGCGGGTGGACTAGCGGGCGTGAACAAGAGACCCAGTACTTC
CASSLGGWTSGREQETQYF
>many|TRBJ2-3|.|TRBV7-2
TGTGCCAGCCGTGAGGGCATTACGCAGTATTTT
CASREGITQYF
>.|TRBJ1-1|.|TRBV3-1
TGTGCCAGCAGCTCGACCTCCCAGGGTGAAGCTTTCTTT
CASSSTSQGEAFF
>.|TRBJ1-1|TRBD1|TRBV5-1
TGCGCCAGCAGCTTACCAGGGGGCTTGAACACTGAAGCTTTCTTT
CASSLPGGLNTEAFF
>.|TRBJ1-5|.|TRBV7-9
TGTGCCAGCAGCCTGAATGCGGGGAATCAGCCCCAGCATTTT
CASSLNAGNQPQHF
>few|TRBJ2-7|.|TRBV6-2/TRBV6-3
TGTGCCAGCACCCAGGCCAGGATCTACGAGCAGTACTTC
CASTQARIYEQYF
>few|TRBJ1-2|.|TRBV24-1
TGTGCCACCAGTGATCCGGGACTCGGGCTCTACACCTTC
CATSDPGLGLYTF
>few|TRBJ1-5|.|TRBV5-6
TGTGCCAGCAGCCGCAGGGGCCCTGGGGGTCAGCCCCAGCATTTT
CASSRRGPGGQPQHF
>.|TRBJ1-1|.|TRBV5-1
TGCGCCAGCAGAGGAGAGGATGAAGCTTTCTTT
CASRGEDEAFF
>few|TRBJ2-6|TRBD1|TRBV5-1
TGCGCCAGCAGCCTTAGGACAGGGCCCTCTGGGGCCAACGTCCTGACTTTC
CASSLRTGPSGANVLTF
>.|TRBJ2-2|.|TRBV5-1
TGCGCCAGCAGCTTGCGTGCAGGGGTTACCACCGGGGAGCTGTTTTTT
CASSLRAGVTTGELFF
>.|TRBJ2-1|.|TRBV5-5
TGTGCCAGCAGCTTGGCGGCAGCTGCCGGTGAGCAGTTCTTC
CASSLAAAAGEQFF